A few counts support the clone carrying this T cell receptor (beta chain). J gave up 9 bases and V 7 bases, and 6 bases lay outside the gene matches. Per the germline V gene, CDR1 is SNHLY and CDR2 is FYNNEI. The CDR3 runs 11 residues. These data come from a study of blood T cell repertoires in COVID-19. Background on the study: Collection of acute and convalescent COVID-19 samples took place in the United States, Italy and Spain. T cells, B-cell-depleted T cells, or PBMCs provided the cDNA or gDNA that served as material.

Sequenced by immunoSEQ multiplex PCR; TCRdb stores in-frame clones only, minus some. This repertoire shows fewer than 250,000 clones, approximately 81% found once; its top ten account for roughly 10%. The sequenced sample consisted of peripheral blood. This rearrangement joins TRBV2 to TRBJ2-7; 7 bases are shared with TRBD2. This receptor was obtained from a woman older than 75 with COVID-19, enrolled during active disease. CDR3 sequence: CASTITGGQYF. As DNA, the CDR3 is TGTGCCAGCACCATTACGGGGGGGCAGTACTTC.